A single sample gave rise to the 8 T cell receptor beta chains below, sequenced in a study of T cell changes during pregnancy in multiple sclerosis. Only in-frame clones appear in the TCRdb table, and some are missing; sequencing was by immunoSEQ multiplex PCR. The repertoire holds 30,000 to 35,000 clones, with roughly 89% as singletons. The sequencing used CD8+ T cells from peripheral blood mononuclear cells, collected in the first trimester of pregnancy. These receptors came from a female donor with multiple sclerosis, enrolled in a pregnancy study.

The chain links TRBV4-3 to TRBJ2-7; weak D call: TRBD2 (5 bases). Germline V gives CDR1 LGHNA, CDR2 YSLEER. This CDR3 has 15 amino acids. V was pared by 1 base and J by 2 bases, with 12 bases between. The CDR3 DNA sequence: TGCGCCAGCAGCCAAGTACTAGATAAGGCCTACGAGCAGTACTTC. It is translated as CASSQVLDKAYEQYF.

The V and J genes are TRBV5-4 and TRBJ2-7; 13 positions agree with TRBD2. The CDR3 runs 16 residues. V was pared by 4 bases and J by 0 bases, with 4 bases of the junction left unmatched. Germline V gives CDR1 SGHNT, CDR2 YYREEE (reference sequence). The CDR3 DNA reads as TGTGCCAGCAGCCCCGGACTAGCGGGAGACTCCTACGAGCAGTACTTC. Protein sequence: CASSPGLAGDSYEQYF.

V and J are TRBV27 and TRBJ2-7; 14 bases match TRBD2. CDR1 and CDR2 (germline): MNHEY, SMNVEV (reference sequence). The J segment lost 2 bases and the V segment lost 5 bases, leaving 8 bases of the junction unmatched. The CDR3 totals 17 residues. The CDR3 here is CASSPRTSGRPTYEQYF. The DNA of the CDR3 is TGTGCCAGCAGTCCAAGGACTAGCGGGAGGCCCACCTACGAGCAGTACTTC.

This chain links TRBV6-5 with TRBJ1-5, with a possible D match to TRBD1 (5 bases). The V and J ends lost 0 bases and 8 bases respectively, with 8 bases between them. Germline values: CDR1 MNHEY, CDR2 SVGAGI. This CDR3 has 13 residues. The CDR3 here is CASSYSAGEPQHF. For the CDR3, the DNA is TGTGCCAGCAGTTACTCGGCGGGGGAGCCCCAGCATTTT.

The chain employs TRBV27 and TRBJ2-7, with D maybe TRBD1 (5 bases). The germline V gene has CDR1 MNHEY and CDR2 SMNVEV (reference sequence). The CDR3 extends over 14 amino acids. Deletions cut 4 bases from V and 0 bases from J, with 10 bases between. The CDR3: CASSSAGPSYEQYF. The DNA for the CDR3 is TGTGCCAGCAGTTCGGCAGGGCCCTCCTACGAGCAGTACTTC.

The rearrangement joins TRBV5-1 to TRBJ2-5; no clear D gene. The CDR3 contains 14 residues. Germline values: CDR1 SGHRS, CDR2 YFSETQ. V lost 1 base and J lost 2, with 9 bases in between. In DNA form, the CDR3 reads TGCGCCAGCAGCTTGTTGTCCCTACAAGAGACCCAGTACTTC. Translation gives CASSLLSLQETQYF.

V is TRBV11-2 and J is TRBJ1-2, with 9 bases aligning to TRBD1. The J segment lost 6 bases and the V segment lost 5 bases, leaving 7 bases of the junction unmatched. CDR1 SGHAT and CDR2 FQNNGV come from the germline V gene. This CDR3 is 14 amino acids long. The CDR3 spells CASSTGGGRDGYTF. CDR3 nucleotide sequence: TGTGCCAGCAGCACAGGGGGCGGAAGGGATGGCTACACCTTC.

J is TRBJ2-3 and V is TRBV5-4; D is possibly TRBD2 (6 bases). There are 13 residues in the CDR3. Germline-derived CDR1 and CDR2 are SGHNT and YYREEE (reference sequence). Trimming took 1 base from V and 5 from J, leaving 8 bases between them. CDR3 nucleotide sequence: TGTGCCAGCAGCTTGTGGAGGGGAGATACGCAGTATTTT. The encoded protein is CASSLWRGDTQYF.